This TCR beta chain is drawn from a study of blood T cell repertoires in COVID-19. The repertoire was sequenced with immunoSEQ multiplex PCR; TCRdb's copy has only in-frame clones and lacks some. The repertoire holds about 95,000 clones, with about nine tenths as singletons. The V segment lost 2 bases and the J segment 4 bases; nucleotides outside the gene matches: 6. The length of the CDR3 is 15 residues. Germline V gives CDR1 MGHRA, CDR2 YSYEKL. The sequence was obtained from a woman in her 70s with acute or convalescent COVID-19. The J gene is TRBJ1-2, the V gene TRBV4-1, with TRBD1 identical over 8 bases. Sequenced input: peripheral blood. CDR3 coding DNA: TGCGCCAGCAGCCAACCTGGACAGGGTTCCTATGGCTACACCTTC. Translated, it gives CASSQPGQGSYGYTF.